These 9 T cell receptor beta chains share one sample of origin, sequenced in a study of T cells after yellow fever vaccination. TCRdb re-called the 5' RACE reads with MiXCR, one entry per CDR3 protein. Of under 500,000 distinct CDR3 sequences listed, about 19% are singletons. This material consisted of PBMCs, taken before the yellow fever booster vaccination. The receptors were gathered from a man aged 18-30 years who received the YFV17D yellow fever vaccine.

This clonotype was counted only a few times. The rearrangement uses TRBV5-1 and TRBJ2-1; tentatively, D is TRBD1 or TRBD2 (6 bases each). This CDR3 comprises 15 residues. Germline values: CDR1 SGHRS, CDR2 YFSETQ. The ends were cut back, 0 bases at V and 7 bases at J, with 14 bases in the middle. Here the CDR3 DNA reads TGCGCCAGCAGCTTGGGAGGGGGAGGTGAAAATGAGCAGTTCTTC. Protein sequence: CASSLGGGGENEQFF.

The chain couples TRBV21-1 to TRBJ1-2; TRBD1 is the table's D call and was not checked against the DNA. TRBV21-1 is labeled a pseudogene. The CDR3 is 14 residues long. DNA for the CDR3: TGTGCCAGCAAGCAGGGGGGCTACGGCTATGGCTACACCTTC. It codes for CASKQGGYGYGYTF.

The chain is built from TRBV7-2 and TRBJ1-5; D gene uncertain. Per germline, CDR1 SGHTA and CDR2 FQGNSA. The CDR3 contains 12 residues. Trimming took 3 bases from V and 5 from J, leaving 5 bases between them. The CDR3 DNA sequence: TGTGCCAGCAGCTTTTGGGATCAGCCCCAGCATTTT. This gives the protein CASSFWDQPQHF. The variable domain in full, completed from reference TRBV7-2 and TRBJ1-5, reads GAGVSQSPSNKVTEKGKDVELRCDPISGHTALYWYRQSLGQGLEFLIYFQGNSAPDKSGLPSDRFSAERTGGSVSTLTIQRTQQEDSAVYLCASSFWDQPQHFGDGTRLSIL.

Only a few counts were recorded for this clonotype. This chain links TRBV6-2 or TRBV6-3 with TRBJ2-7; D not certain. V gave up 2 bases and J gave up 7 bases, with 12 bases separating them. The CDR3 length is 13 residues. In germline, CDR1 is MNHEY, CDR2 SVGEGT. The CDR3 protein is CASSYGSRREQYV. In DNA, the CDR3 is TGTGCCAGCAGTTACGGCTCTAGAAGGGAGCAGTACGTC.

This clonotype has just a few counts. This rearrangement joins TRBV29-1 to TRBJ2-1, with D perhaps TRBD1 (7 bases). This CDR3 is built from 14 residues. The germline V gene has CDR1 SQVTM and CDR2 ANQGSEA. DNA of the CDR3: TGCAGGATACCGCTCAGACAGGGAGGCAATGAGCAGTTCTTC. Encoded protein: CRIPLRQGGNEQFF.

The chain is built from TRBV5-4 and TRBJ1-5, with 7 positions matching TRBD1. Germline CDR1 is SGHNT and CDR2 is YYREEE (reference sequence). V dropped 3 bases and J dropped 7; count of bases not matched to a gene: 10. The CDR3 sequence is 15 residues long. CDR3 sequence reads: CASSSGGQLPQPQHF. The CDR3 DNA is TGTGCCAGCAGCTCCGGGGGACAGTTACCGCAGCCCCAGCATTTT.

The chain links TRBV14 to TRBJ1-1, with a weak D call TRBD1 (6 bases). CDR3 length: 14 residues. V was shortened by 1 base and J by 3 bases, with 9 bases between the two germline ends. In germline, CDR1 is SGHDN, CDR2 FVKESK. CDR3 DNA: TGTGCCAGCAGCCAAGTACAGGGCTACACTGAAGCTTTCTTT. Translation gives CASSQVQGYTEAFF.

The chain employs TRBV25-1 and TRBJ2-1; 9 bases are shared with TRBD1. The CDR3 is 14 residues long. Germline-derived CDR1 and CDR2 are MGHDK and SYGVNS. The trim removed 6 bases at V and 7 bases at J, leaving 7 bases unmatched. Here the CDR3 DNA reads TGTGCCAGCAGCAAGACAGGGGGATGGAATGAGCAGTTCTTC. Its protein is CASSKTGGWNEQFF.

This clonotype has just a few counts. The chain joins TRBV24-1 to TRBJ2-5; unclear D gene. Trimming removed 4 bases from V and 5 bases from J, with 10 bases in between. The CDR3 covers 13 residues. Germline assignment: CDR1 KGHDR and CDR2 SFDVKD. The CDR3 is CATSDPTYETQYF. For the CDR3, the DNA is TGTGCCACCAGTGACCCCACTTACGAGACCCAGTACTTC.